This TCR beta chain was sequenced for a study of T cells in Graves' hyperthyroidism and ophthalmopathy. This clonotype was detected only once. Its antigen is not known. Germline assignment: CDR1 SGDLS and CDR2 YYNGEE. V lost 3 bases to trimming and J lost 10 bases; unmatched junction nucleotides: 10. The CDR3 contains 15 residues. RNA transcripts gave rise to amplified TCR beta CDR3 regions. The HTBI primer set drove a first-round RT-PCR of the TCR CDR3. One entry per CDR3 protein results from TCRdb running MiXCR on the multiplex PCR reads. The sample lists 550,000 to 600,000 distinct CDR3 sequences, about 43% occurring once. Study-wide results and caveats: A 13 V-J model separated ophthalmopathy from stable hyperthyroidism. Most clonotypes expanded in thyroid above 0.001 were likewise present in blood.

V gene TRBV9 combines with J gene TRBJ1-6; TRBD1 aligns across 7 bases. What was sequenced was peripheral blood or thyroid tissue (not recorded which). The source of this sequence is an adult woman with Graves' disease, either hyperthyroidism or ophthalmopathy (not recorded which). CDR3 in amino acids: CASSGSRDRSSPLHF. CDR3 DNA: TGTGCCAGCAGCGGATCCCGGGACAGATCCTCACCCCTCCACTTT.